Presented here are 6 T cell receptor beta chains from one specimen sequenced in a study of CD8+ T cells in alopecia areata. Following extraction, RNA underwent reverse transcription to cDNA, which served as the sequencing template. Sequencing used immunoSEQ multiplex PCR; TCRdb keeps in-frame clones, though not all of them. Among 110,000 to 150,000 clones listed, roughly 61% were seen once. The input for sequencing was CD4+ T cells sorted from blood, taken at week 0. Every receptor here comes from a human donor with alopecia areata.

The chain uses TRBV2 and TRBJ2-2, with 7 positions matching TRBD2. The CDR3 loop spans 15 amino acids. Unmatched junction bases numbered 9, after V lost 6 bases and J lost 5 bases. Germline lookup yields CDR1 SNHLY and CDR2 FYNNEI. The CDR3 DNA sequence: TGTGCCAGCAGACTAACGGGGGGAAATACCGGGGAGCTGTTTTTT. Encoded protein: CASRLTGGNTGELFF.

As to this clone: Germline and junction disagree at one end, which may indicate a read error. The V and J genes are TRBV7-7 and TRBJ2-7; TRBD2 might be the D (5 bases). Germline-derived CDR1 and CDR2 are SSHAT and FNYEAQ (reference sequence). This CDR3 is 15 amino acids long. The CDR3 coding sequence is TGTGCTAGCAGCTTAAGGACGGGGAGCTCCTACGAGCAGTACTTC. It is translated as CASSLRTGSSYEQYF.

The chain has TRBV30 and TRBJ1-1; no clear D. Germline-derived CDR1 and CDR2 are GTSNPN and SVGIG (reference sequence). Trimming stripped 4 bases from V and 10 bases from J, with 16 bases between. The CDR3 consists of 12 residues. The CDR3 sequence: CAWKRAPTRAFF. DNA of the CDR3: TGTGCCTGGAAACGAGCCCCAACGAGAGCTTTCTTT. Full variable domain (rest looked up from reference TRBV30 and TRBJ1-1): SQTIHQWPATLVQPVGSPLSLECTVEGTSNPNLYWYRQAAGRGLQLLFYSVGIGQISSEVPQNLSASRPQDRQFILSSKKLLLSDSGFYLCAWKRAPTRAFFGQGTRLTVV.

This clone was observed a handful of times. The chain couples TRBV6-5 to TRBJ2-7, with D maybe TRBD1 (5 bases). Germline CDR1 is MNHEY and CDR2 is SVGAGI. The CDR3 extends over 15 amino acids. The ends were cut back, 9 bases at V and 4 bases at J, with 22 bases in the middle. The CDR3 DNA sequence: TGTGCCAGTTTATCTGGCAGGGTCGGATATTACGAGCAGTACTTC. Translation gives CASLSGRVGYYEQYF.

The chain employs TRBV6-5 and TRBJ2-5, with 10 nucleotides matching TRBD2. The V and J ends lost 7 bases and 6 bases, in that order; junction bases with no gene match: 11. CDR3 length: 15 residues. Germline CDR1 and CDR2: MNHEY and SVGAGI. Here the CDR3 reads CASKTSGESRQTQYF. DNA for the CDR3: TGTGCCAGCAAAACTAGCGGGGAGTCCAGGCAGACCCAGTACTTC.

The chain combines TRBV30 with TRBJ1-6; 7 nucleotides line up with TRBD1. The CDR3 runs 13 residues. Per germline, CDR1 GTSNPN and CDR2 SVGIG (reference sequence). J was trimmed by 7 bases and V by 3 bases; bases with no gene match: 3. CDR3 sequence (DNA): TGTGCCTGGAGCACAGGGGACAATTCACCCCTCCACTTT. This gives the protein CAWSTGDNSPLHF.